This TCR beta chain was retrieved from a study of radiation and T cells in renal cell carcinoma. Time point here: blood 4 weeks post-SBRT, at nephrectomy. The treatment: 15 Gy SBRT to primary tumor, nephrectomy 4 weeks later. This CDR3 region has 9 residues. The V end lost 10 bases, the J end lost 10 bases, and 6 bases lay between the germline ends. Clones were read by immunoSEQ multiplex PCR, and TCRdb kept only the in-frame ones, dropping some. The top ten clones hold 25% to 30% of a sample with 40,000 to 45,000 clones, about 82% of them seen once. Source: blood, taken from a patient whose treatment included radiotherapy and nephrectomy. V and J are TRBV5-3 and TRBJ1-6; D is ambiguous. TRBV5-3 is an open reading frame, and its role is uncertain. This clonotype originated in a woman aged 65 to 85 with renal cell carcinoma. The chain's CDR3 is CAQASPLHF. CDR3 DNA: TGTGCCCAGGCCTCACCCCTCCACTTT.